Below, 8 T cell receptor beta chains from the same sample are listed, as sequenced in a study of Ad26.COV2.S vaccination and SARS-CoV-2 variants. Repertoires were generated with immunoSEQ multiplex PCR, while TCRdb's copy carries only in-frame clones and drops some. The top ten hold around 5.5% of the sample, which has some 330,000 clones, around 90% seen once. The treatment: around 19 received Ad26.COV2.S at low or high dose, single or two shots; roughly five received placebo; per-sample allocation not given. The study sampled participants on day 63 after the first vaccine or placebo injection. The input for sequencing was peripheral blood, taken in a trial of Ad26.COV2.S vaccine versus placebo. These receptors all stem from a person between 18 and 60 years old who received the Ad26.COV2.S COVID-19 vaccine or a placebo.

The J gene is TRBJ1-1, the V gene TRBV11-2; D unclear. The germline CDR1 and CDR2 sequences are SGHAT and FQNNGV. Trimming left V 0 bases short and J 8 bases short, with 19 bases between. CDR3 length: 16 amino acids. Here the CDR3 reads CASSLDLLGRRSEAFF. CDR3 nucleotide sequence: TGTGCCAGCAGCTTAGATCTTCTGGGGAGAAGATCCGAAGCTTTCTTT. The complete variable domain, with remaining parts taken from reference TRBV11-2 and TRBJ1-1, reads EAGVAQSPRYKIIEKRQSVAFWCNPISGHATLYWYQQILGQGPKLLIQFQNNGVVDDSQLPKDRFSAERLKGVDSTLKIQPAKLEDSAVYLCASSLDLLGRRSEAFFGQGTRLTVV.

The rearrangement uses TRBV7-2 and TRBJ2-2; no firm D call. Germline values: CDR1 SGHTA, CDR2 FQGNSA. The CDR3 length is 15 residues. V was shortened by 4 bases and J by 4 bases, with 13 bases between the two germline ends. CDR3 protein: CASSSRPPITGELFF. For the CDR3, the DNA is TGTGCCAGCAGCTCCCGTCCCCCCATCACCGGGGAGCTGTTTTTT.

The J gene is TRBJ2-5, the V gene TRBV5-1, with TRBD2 matching over 11 bases. From germline, CDR1 is SGHRS and CDR2 YFSETQ. The J segment lost 4 bases and the V segment lost 2 bases, leaving 7 bases of the junction unmatched. The CDR3 has 16 residues. This CDR3 is CASSFRLAGGLETQYF. The DNA for the CDR3 is TGCGCCAGCAGCTTTAGGCTAGCGGGAGGCTTAGAGACCCAGTACTTC.

J is TRBJ2-1 and V is TRBV2; 8 bases match TRBD2. CDR1 is SNHLY, CDR2 FYNNEI, per germline. The CDR3 runs to 17 residues. V dropped 1 base and J dropped 2; count of bases not matched to a gene: 7. The CDR3 region is CASSEEGSGGPYNEQFF. Written as DNA, the CDR3 is TGTGCCAGCAGTGAAGAAGGGAGCGGGGGTCCCTACAATGAGCAGTTCTTC.

The chain is built from TRBV3-1 (or the pseudogene TRBV3-2) and TRBJ1-2, with 10 bases identical to TRBD1. The CDR3 sequence is 19 residues long. J gave up 3 bases and V 4 bases, and 17 bases lay outside the gene matches. Per germline, CDR1 LGHDT and CDR2 YNNKEL (reference sequence). CDR3 nucleotide sequence: TGTGCCAGCAGCCCCAGGGGGGCGGGGACAGGGGCAGGAGACTATGGCTACACCTTC. It codes for CASSPRGAGTGAGDYGYTF.

This chain links TRBV12-3 or TRBV12-4 with TRBJ2-7; the D gene is possibly TRBD1 (5 bases). The CDR3 totals 13 residues. Trimming shortened V by 5 bases and J by 2 bases, and 10 bases separated the two germline ends. The CDR3 loop reads CASSKDTTYEQYV. CDR3 DNA sequence: TGTGCCAGCAGTAAGGACACCACCTACGAGCAGTACGTC.

V and J are TRBV13 and TRBJ1-5; D unresolved. Germline V lookup: CDR1 PRHDT, CDR2 FYEKMQ (reference sequence). Trimming cost V 0 bases and J 1 base, with 7 bases left between them. The CDR3 spans 15 residues. CDR3 DNA sequence: TGTGCCAGCAGCTTAGGGTTTGTAAGCAATCAGCCCCAGCATTTT. It encodes CASSLGFVSNQPQHF.

The chain links TRBV7-8 to TRBJ2-3, with 9 bases aligning to TRBD1. The J segment lost 3 bases and the V segment lost 3 bases, leaving 13 bases of the junction unmatched. The CDR3 spans 18 residues. Looked up from germline, CDR1 is SGHVS and CDR2 is FQNEAQ. CDR3: CASSLYALPGQGTDTQYF. CDR3 bases: TGTGCCAGCAGCTTGTATGCCCTACCGGGACAGGGTACAGATACGCAGTATTTT.